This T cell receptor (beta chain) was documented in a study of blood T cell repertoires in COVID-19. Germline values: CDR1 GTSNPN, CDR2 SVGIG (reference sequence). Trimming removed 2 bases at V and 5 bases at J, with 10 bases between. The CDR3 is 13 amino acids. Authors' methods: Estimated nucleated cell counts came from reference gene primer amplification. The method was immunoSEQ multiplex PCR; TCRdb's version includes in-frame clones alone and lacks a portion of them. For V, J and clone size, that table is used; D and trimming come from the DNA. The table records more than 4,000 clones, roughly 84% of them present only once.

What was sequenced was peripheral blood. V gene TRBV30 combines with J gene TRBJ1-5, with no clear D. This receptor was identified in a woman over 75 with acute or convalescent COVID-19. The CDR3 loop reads CAWSFGGHQPQHF. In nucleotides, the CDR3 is TGTGCCTGGAGTTTCGGAGGCCATCAGCCCCAGCATTTT.